Detailed here is one TCR beta chain. Its antigen remains unidentified. Method: immunoSEQ multiplex PCR; TCRdb's copy keeps in-frame clones and lacks some. The sample carries around 2.3 million clones, 90% to 97% recorded once. The source of the sample is a study of shared clonotypes between healthy human individuals. Overall study findings and caveats: Limitation of the genetic and exposure-history diversity represented came from the few donors.

The CDR3 loop spans 16 amino acids. Germline lookup yields CDR1 SGHVS and CDR2 FQNEAQ. Trimming cost V 2 bases and J 6 bases; bases outside gene matches: 10. In the CD4+ fraction, cells were divided into CD45RA+ naive and CD45RA-negative memory subsets. This clonotype originated in a man between 18 and 35 years old in good health. The V call is TRBV7-8, the J call TRBJ2-3, with TRBD1 matching over 8 bases. The sequencing sample was made of naive CD4+ T cells sorted from blood. Specified subset: CD45RA+ positively selected. Here the CDR3 reads CASSLWDRWGPDTQYF. DNA of the CDR3: TGTGCCAGCAGCTTATGGGACAGGTGGGGACCCGATACGCAGTATTTT.